This T cell receptor beta chain was recovered during a study of T cell changes during pregnancy in multiple sclerosis. Some clones are missing from TCRdb's copy, which holds only in-frame ones; the method was immunoSEQ multiplex PCR. The repertoire holds around 96,000 clones, roughly 94% seen once, with about 1.6% in the top ten. The CDR3 covers 13 residues. Germline-derived CDR1 and CDR2 are SGHAT and FQNNGV. The ends lost 5 bases at V and 5 bases at J; junction bases unmatched: 4. The V gene is TRBV11-2, the J gene TRBJ2-3; 7 bases line up with TRBD1. This sequence originates from a female donor in good health, enrolled as a control in a pregnancy study. This specimen consisted of peripheral blood, obtained after pregnancy. The CDR3 is CASSHPGGDTQYF. The CDR3, as DNA: TGTGCCAGCAGCCACCCAGGGGGAGATACGCAGTATTTT.